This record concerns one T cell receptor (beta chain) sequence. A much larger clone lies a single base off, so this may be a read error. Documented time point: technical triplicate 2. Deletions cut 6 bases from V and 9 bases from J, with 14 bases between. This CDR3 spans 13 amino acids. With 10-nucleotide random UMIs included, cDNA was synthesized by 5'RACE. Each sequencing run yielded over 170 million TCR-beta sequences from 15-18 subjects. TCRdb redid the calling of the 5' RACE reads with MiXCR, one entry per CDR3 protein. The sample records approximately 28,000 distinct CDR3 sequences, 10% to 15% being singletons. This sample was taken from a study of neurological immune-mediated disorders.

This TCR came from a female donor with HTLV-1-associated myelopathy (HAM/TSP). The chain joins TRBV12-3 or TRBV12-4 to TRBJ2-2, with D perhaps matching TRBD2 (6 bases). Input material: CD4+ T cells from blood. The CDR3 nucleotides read TGTGCCAGCAGGATAGCGGTATCCTGGGAGCTGTTTTTT. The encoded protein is CASRIAVSWELFF.